A single sample is the source of the 9 T cell receptor beta chains below, sequenced in a study of OX40 agonist ivuxolimab in advanced cancers. Data came from immunoSEQ multiplex PCR; TCRdb stores just in-frame clones and leaves some out. The table includes approximately 82,000 clones, around 94% detected once. The specimen was CD4+ or CD8+ T cells sorted from blood, collected in a trial of the OX40 agonist ivuxolimab. The receptors were gathered from an adult with an advanced solid tumor such as melanoma, head and neck, liver or kidney cancer.

This clone has a single count. This chain links TRBV9 with TRBJ2-3, with 11 bases fitting TRBD2. Germline CDR1 reads SGDLS; CDR2 reads YYNGEE. The J segment lost 4 bases and the V segment lost 0 bases, leaving 7 bases of the junction unmatched. CDR3 length: 17 residues. The CDR3: CASSVGIAGGGPDTQYF. DNA for the CDR3: TGTGCCAGCAGCGTAGGTATAGCGGGAGGGGGCCCAGATACGCAGTATTTT.

This rearrangement joins TRBV5-1 to TRBJ2-7, with 9 positions matching TRBD1. Trimming removed 0 bases from V and 3 bases from J; junction bases left unmatched: 4. Germline CDR1 and CDR2: SGHRS and YFSETQ. This CDR3 is built from 15 residues. The CDR3 reads CASSLDRGRFYEQYF. DNA for the CDR3: TGCGCCAGCAGCTTGGACAGGGGGCGCTTCTACGAGCAGTACTTC.

The rearrangement links TRBV4-3 to TRBJ2-7, with 8 bases aligning to TRBD1. CDR1 and CDR2 from the germline V gene are LGHNA and YSLEER. J gave up 6 bases and V 0 bases, and 4 bases lay outside the gene matches. CDR3 length equals 14 residues. The DNA for the CDR3 is TGCGCCAGCAGCCAAGAGGGTACAGGGGGCGAGCAGTACTTC. Residues: CASSQEGTGGEQYF.

The V call is TRBV28, the J call TRBJ1-1; D is undetermined. There are 11 residues in the CDR3. Germline V gene lookup returns CDR1 MDHEN and CDR2 SYDVKM. Between the trimmed V and J ends, which lost 10 bases and 7 bases, there was a span of 13 bases. CDR3 DNA sequence: TGTGCCACCGACACATACTATGAAGCTTTCTTT. Translating it yields CATDTYYEAFF.

This clone was seen more than once but under ten times. The chain combines TRBV9 with TRBJ1-2, with D maybe TRBD1 (5 bases). The CDR3 contains 14 residues. The V gene's germline CDR1 is SGDLS and CDR2 YYNGEE. The germline V and J ends were trimmed by 0 bases and 8 bases, with 14 bases remaining between them. For the CDR3, the DNA is TGTGCCAGCAGCGTAGTTCGGGGGGTGGAAGGCTACACCTTC. Translated, it gives CASSVVRGVEGYTF.

A single count supports this clone. The V gene is TRBV27, the J gene TRBJ1-5; D ambiguous. Germline V gene data show CDR1 as MNHEY and CDR2 as SMNVEV (reference sequence). The ends were cut back, 4 bases at V and 0 bases at J, with 7 bases in the middle. The CDR3 runs 14 residues. This chain's CDR3 is CASSSGISNQPQHF. The CDR3 DNA reads as TGTGCCAGCAGTTCCGGGATTAGCAATCAGCCCCAGCATTTT.

The chain recombines TRBV13 with TRBJ2-7; no clear D. This CDR3 comprises 13 residues. Trimming shortened V by 5 bases and J by 6 bases, and 14 bases separated the two germline ends. Germline CDR1 and CDR2: PRHDT and FYEKMQ (reference sequence). Here the CDR3 reads CASSPSRGREQYF. The DNA of the CDR3 is TGTGCCAGCAGCCCCTCCCGCGGTCGCGAGCAGTACTTC.

The chain recombines TRBV15 with TRBJ2-1; perhaps TRBD1 as D (5 bases). V was clipped by 2 bases and J by 5 bases, with 13 bases between them. The germline V gene encodes CDR1 LNHNV and CDR2 YYDKDF (reference sequence). CDR3 size: 15 residues. The CDR3 nucleotides read TGTGCCACCAGCAGACAGGGTTTCGTGAACAATGAGCAGTTCTTC. This sequence encodes CATSRQGFVNNEQFF.

The chain employs TRBV4-1 and TRBJ1-5; D is undetermined. The CDR3 length is 14 residues. Germline values: CDR1 MGHRA, CDR2 YSYEKL. V lost 0 bases and J lost 6, with 9 bases in between. The CDR3 region is CASSQDVLGQPQHF. The CDR3, as DNA: TGCGCCAGCAGCCAAGATGTGTTAGGTCAGCCCCAGCATTTT.